Presented here are 28 T cell receptor beta chains from one specimen sequenced in a study of blood T cell repertoires in COVID-19. The method was immunoSEQ multiplex PCR; TCRdb's version includes in-frame clones alone and lacks a portion of them. The sample contains over 75,000 clones, around 88% of which appear only once. The sequenced sample consisted of peripheral blood. The source of these receptors is a human donor in a cohort sampled during active COVID-19.

The V and J genes are TRBV5-1 and TRBJ2-5; TRBD1 might be the D (6 bases). CDR1 is SGHRS, CDR2 YFSETQ, per germline. V was trimmed by 7 bases and J by 2 bases, leaving 12 bases between them. This CDR3 has 13 residues. The chain's CDR3 is CASGRTDQETQYF. CDR3 nucleotides: TGCGCCAGCGGACGGACAGATCAAGAGACCCAGTACTTC.

The chain combines TRBV7-2 with TRBJ2-5; no definite D call. The CDR3 is made up of 11 amino acids. Trimming stripped 3 bases from V and 4 bases from J, with 3 bases between. Per germline, CDR1 SGHTA and CDR2 FQGNSA. This CDR3 reads CASSFSETQYF. CDR3 nucleotides: TGTGCCAGCAGCTTCTCAGAGACCCAGTACTTC. The variable domain in full, completed from reference TRBV7-2 and TRBJ2-5, reads GAGVSQSPSNKVTEKGKDVELRCDPISGHTALYWYRQSLGQGLEFLIYFQGNSAPDKSGLPSDRFSAERTGGSVSTLTIQRTQQEDSAVYLCASSFSETQYFGPGTRLLVL.

This chain links TRBV27 with TRBJ2-1; 9 bases are a match to TRBD2. CDR1 is MNHEY and CDR2 is SMNVEV in the germline V gene (reference sequence). The CDR3 has 16 amino acids. The V gene end was trimmed by 5 bases and the J gene end by 8 bases; junction bases not matched to a gene: 13. The CDR3 loop reads CASSILAGRSSDEQFF. DNA for the CDR3: TGTGCCAGCAGTATCCTAGCGGGGCGGAGTTCGGATGAGCAGTTCTTC.

V and J are TRBV28 and TRBJ2-5; TRBD2 matches at 7 bases. The CDR3 totals 15 residues. V shed 3 bases and J 5 bases; nucleotides not matched to a gene: 9. Germline V lookup: CDR1 MDHEN, CDR2 SYDVKM. CDR3 amino acids: CASSLAGLGRETQYF. The CDR3 coding sequence is TGTGCCAGCAGTTTGGCGGGCCTCGGGAGGGAGACCCAGTACTTC.

The chain has TRBV5-6 and TRBJ2-3; possibly TRBD2 for D (5 bases). CDR1 is SGHDT, CDR2 YYEEEE, per germline. CDR3 length equals 14 residues. Deletions cut 2 bases from V and 4 bases from J, with 11 bases between. CDR3 protein: CASSFRLAADTQYF. CDR3 nucleotide sequence: TGTGCCAGCAGCTTCAGGCTAGCAGCAGATACGCAGTATTTT.

This chain joins TRBV7-2 and TRBJ2-2, with 10 positions matching TRBD2. This CDR3 has 15 amino acids. The V gene end was trimmed by 6 bases and the J gene end by 6 bases; junction bases not matched to a gene: 7. CDR1 is SGHTA and CDR2 is FQGNSA in the germline V gene. CDR3 coding DNA: TGTGCCAGCAGACAACAGGGACTAGCGCCCGGGGAGCTGTTTTTT. Its translation is CASRQQGLAPGELFF.

V gene TRBV3-1 (or the pseudogene TRBV3-2) combines with J gene TRBJ2-5; D is ambiguous. The CDR3 is made up of 14 amino acids. CDR1 and CDR2 (germline): LGHDT, YNNKEL (reference sequence). V gave up 2 bases and J gave up 5 bases, with 12 bases separating them. The DNA of the CDR3 is TGTGCCAGCAGCCAAAATGCGTTGTCGGAGACCCAGTACTTC. It is translated as CASSQNALSETQYF.

In this sample, this clone turned up a few times. The chain links TRBV5-1 to TRBJ2-1; perhaps TRBD1 as D (6 bases). The CDR3 covers 13 residues. In germline, CDR1 is SGHRS, CDR2 YFSETQ. Trimming cost V 3 bases and J 6 bases, with 10 bases left between them. This CDR3 reads CASSSGQTNEQFF. In DNA form, the CDR3 reads TGCGCCAGCAGCTCAGGACAGACCAATGAGCAGTTCTTC.

The rearrangement links TRBV6-2 or TRBV6-3 to TRBJ1-2; 7 positions agree with TRBD1. Germline V gene sequence: CDR1 MNHEY, CDR2 SVGEGT. The V gene end was trimmed by 2 bases and the J gene end by 3 bases; junction bases not matched to a gene: 3. This CDR3 is 14 amino acids long. The CDR3 DNA reads as TGTGCCAGCAGTTACGGGCAGGGGGACTATGGCTACACCTTC. Protein product: CASSYGQGDYGYTF.

This clone was recorded once. This chain links TRBV19 with TRBJ2-1, with D perhaps TRBD1 (6 bases). This CDR3 comprises 13 residues. Germline V gene lookup returns CDR1 LNHDA and CDR2 SQIVND (reference sequence). Between the trimmed V and J ends, which lost 5 bases and 10 bases, there was a span of 15 bases. CDR3 in amino acids: CASSVGTPGEQFF. The CDR3 DNA sequence: TGTGCCAGTAGTGTGGGGACACCTGGGGAGCAGTTCTTC.

V is TRBV5-6 and J is TRBJ1-5; the D gene is possibly TRBD1 (5 bases). This CDR3 contains 14 residues. Germline V gene lookup returns CDR1 SGHDT and CDR2 YYEEEE. Deletions cut 4 bases from V and 6 bases from J, with 14 bases between. The CDR3 spells CASSPWGGSQPQHF. In DNA form, the CDR3 reads TGTGCCAGCAGCCCTTGGGGGGGGAGTCAGCCCCAGCATTTT.

About this clone itself: Other DNA sequences in this specimen translate into the identical CDR3. The J gene is TRBJ2-2, the V gene TRBV7-6; 12 bases fit TRBD2. CDR1 is SGHVS and CDR2 is FNYEAQ in the germline V gene. Germline trimming cut 6 bases from V and 4 bases from J; bases unmatched to any gene: 3. The CDR3 runs 15 residues. The CDR3 DNA reads TGTGCCAGCAGTCCTAGCGGGGGGGCCACCGGGGAGCTGTTTTTT. It specifies CASSPSGGATGELFF.

V and J are TRBV7-9 and TRBJ1-1; D is unresolved. Germline loops: CDR1 SEHNR, CDR2 FQNEAQ (reference sequence). The ends were cut back, 0 bases at V and 1 base at J, with 6 bases in the middle. This CDR3 is 14 amino acids long. The CDR3 sequence is CASSLAGTNTEAFF. In DNA, the CDR3 is TGTGCCAGCAGCTTAGCTGGCACGAACACTGAAGCTTTCTTT.

The CDR3: CASSLVGHGDTQYF. The CDR3 coding sequence is TGTGCCAGCAGCTTGGTCGGACACGGAGATACGCAGTATTTT. This chain uses TRBV5-4 with TRBJ2-3, with D possibly matching TRBD1 (5 bases). Trimming cost V 0 bases and J 5 bases, with 10 bases left between them. CDR3 length: 14 amino acids. Germline V gene data show CDR1 as SGHNT and CDR2 as YYREEE (reference sequence). Full variable domain (outside the CDR3, taken from reference TRBV5-4 and TRBJ2-3): ETGVTQSPTHLIKTRGQQVTLRCSSQSGHNTVSWYQQALGQGPQFIFQYYREEENGRGNFPPRFSGLQFPNYSSELNVNALELDDSALYLCASSLVGHGDTQYFGPGTRLTVL.

The DNA of the CDR3 is TGTGCCAGTAGTATCGCCGGGGGGGCCACTGAAGCTTTCTTT. Translation gives CASSIAGGATEAFF. The chain combines TRBV19 with TRBJ1-1; a possible D gene is TRBD1 (6 bases). The V gene's germline CDR1 is LNHDA and CDR2 SQIVND (reference sequence). This CDR3 spans 14 amino acids. The ends were cut back, 3 bases at V and 4 bases at J, with 12 bases in the middle.

The chain links TRBV27 to TRBJ2-3; D might be TRBD1 (6 bases). Trimming pared 6 bases from V and 2 bases from J, leaving 9 bases between. The germline V gene has CDR1 MNHEY and CDR2 SMNVEV (reference sequence). The CDR3 is 13 amino acids. The CDR3 nucleotides read TGTGCCAGCAGGGGACAATTCACAGATACGCAGTATTTT. Residues: CASRGQFTDTQYF.

This clone was seen just once. The chain employs TRBV5-4 and TRBJ2-7; 9 bases fit TRBD1. J was trimmed by 4 bases and V by 4 bases; bases with no gene match: 6. Germline V CDR1 and CDR2: SGHNT, YYREEE (reference sequence). This CDR3 contains 14 residues. CDR3 loop: CASSIGQGRYEQYF. The CDR3 DNA sequence: TGTGCCAGCAGCATCGGACAGGGGCGGTACGAGCAGTACTTC.

The chain carries TRBV19 and TRBJ1-2, with 8 bases matching TRBD1. With 6 bases clipped from V and 3 bases from J, the junction kept 3 bases outside the gene matches. CDR3 size: 13 residues. CDR1 and CDR2 from the germline V gene are LNHDA and SQIVND (reference sequence). CDR3 loop: CASRTTGDYGYTF. CDR3 DNA sequence: TGTGCCAGTAGAACGACAGGGGACTATGGCTACACCTTC. Drawing the rest from reference TRBV19 and TRBJ1-2, the complete variable domain is DGGITQSPKYLFRKEGQNVTLSCEQNLNHDAMYWYRQDPGQGLRLIYYSQIVNDFQKGDIAEGYSVSREKKESFPLTVTSAQKNPTAFYLCASRTTGDYGYTFGSGTRLTVV.

The chain employs TRBV28 and TRBJ2-1; 8 bases fit TRBD2. In germline, CDR1 is MDHEN, CDR2 SYDVKM. V shed 2 bases, J shed 1 base, and the junction held 4 bases outside the gene matches. This CDR3 is built from 16 residues. CDR3 loop: CASSLRVAGSYNEQFF. CDR3 DNA sequence: TGTGCCAGCAGTTTAAGGGTAGCGGGATCCTACAATGAGCAGTTCTTC.

V and J are TRBV4-1 and TRBJ2-5, with 8 bases fitting TRBD1. Trimming took 4 bases from V and 4 from J; bases not matched to a gene: 2. This CDR3 contains 13 residues. In germline, CDR1 is MGHRA, CDR2 YSYEKL. The CDR3 sequence: CASSRDRGETQYF. CDR3 bases: TGCGCCAGCAGCCGCGACAGGGGAGAGACCCAGTACTTC.

V gene TRBV2 combines with J gene TRBJ2-2; D is possibly TRBD1 (6 bases). The germline gives CDR1 SNHLY, CDR2 FYNNEI. The ends were cut back, 9 bases at V and 0 bases at J, with 17 bases in the middle. This CDR3 contains 16 residues. CDR3 bases: TGTGCCAGGGGTGGACAGCGAGGGGCGAACACCGGGGAGCTGTTTTTT. It yields the protein CARGGQRGANTGELFF.

This chain links TRBV11-2 with TRBJ1-4; tentatively, D is TRBD1 (5 bases). This CDR3 contains 15 residues. Germline CDR1 and CDR2: SGHAT and FQNNGV. Between the trimmed V and J ends, which lost 3 bases and 8 bases, there was a span of 16 bases. CDR3 nucleotides: TGTGCCAGCAGCTTCAGGCAGGGTCTGGTGGAAAAACTGTTTTTT. Amino acids: CASSFRQGLVEKLFF.

This rearrangement joins TRBV5-5 to TRBJ2-7, with 10 nucleotides matching TRBD1. V was clipped by 6 bases and J by 2 bases; unmatched bases: 5. CDR3 length: 14 amino acids. Germline CDR1 is SGHKS and CDR2 is YYEKEE (reference sequence). CDR3: CASITDRGPYEQYF. The CDR3 DNA reads TGTGCCAGCATCACTGACAGGGGGCCCTACGAGCAGTACTTC. Looking up the rest from reference TRBV5-5 and TRBJ2-7 gives the full variable domain: DAGVTQSPTHLIKTRGQQVTLRCSPISGHKSVSWYQQVLGQGPQFIFQYYEKEERGRGNFPDRFSARQFPNYSSELNVNALLLGDSALYLCASITDRGPYEQYFGPGTRLTVT.

The chain recombines TRBV11-3 with TRBJ1-1; D not resolved. V lost 1 base, J lost 0 bases, and 3 bases lay in between. CDR1 is SGHNT, CDR2 YENEEA, per germline. The CDR3 has 13 amino acids. The CDR3, as DNA: TGTGCCAGCAGCTTAGCAGTGAACACTGAAGCTTTCTTT. It specifies CASSLAVNTEAFF.

This chain uses TRBV10-2 with TRBJ1-1; 8 positions agree with TRBD1. The CDR3 runs 14 residues. Trimming at V came to 6 bases and at J to 7 bases, leaving 10 bases not matched to a gene. Germline V gives CDR1 WSHSY, CDR2 SAAADI. For the CDR3, the DNA is TGCGCCAGCAGCGTATCCGGACAGGGAATTGAAGCTTTCTTT. Amino acid sequence: CASSVSGQGIEAFF.

This chain uses TRBV19 with TRBJ1-2; TRBD1 might be the D (5 bases). This CDR3 is 14 amino acids long. Germline values: CDR1 LNHDA, CDR2 SQIVND (reference sequence). The germline V and J ends were trimmed by 5 bases and 3 bases, with 13 bases remaining between them. The CDR3 reads CASSAGGEHYGYTF. The CDR3 coding sequence is TGTGCCAGTAGTGCCGGGGGAGAGCACTATGGCTACACCTTC.

The chain uses TRBV5-1 and TRBJ1-1; the D gene is possibly TRBD1 (5 bases). The CDR3 length is 16 residues. Germline CDR1 and CDR2: SGHRS and YFSETQ. The V and J ends lost 4 bases and 1 base respectively, with 17 bases between them. The CDR3 spells CASSISGLRTNTEAFF. CDR3 DNA sequence: TGCGCCAGCAGCATCTCGGGACTCCGGACGAACACTGAAGCTTTCTTT.

The chain employs TRBV21-1 and TRBJ1-4; the listed D gene, TRBD1, was not tested against the DNA. TRBV21-1 is described as a pseudogene. The CDR3 has 16 amino acids. CDR3 nucleotide sequence: TGTGCCAGCAGCAGGGACAGGGGTGCGACTAATGAAAAACTGTTTTTT. Translating gives CASSRDRGATNEKLFF.